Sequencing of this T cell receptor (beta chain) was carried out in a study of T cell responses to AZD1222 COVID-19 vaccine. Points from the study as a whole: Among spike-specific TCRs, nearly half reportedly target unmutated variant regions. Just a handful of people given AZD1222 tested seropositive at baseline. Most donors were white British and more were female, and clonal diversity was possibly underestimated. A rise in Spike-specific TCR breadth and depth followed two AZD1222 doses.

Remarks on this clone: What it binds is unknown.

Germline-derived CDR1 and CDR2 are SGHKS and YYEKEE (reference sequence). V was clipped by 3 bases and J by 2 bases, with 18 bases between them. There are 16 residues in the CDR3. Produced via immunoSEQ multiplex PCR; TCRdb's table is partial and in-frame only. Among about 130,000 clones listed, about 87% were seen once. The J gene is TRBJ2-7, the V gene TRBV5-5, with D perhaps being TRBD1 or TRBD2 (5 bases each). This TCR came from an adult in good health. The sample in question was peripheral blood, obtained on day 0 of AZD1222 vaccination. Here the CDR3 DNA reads TGTGCCAGCAGCTCGCACGTGGGACCTCTAACCTACGAGCAGTACTTC. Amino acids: CASSSHVGPLTYEQYF.